Presented here are 22 T cell receptor beta chains from one specimen sequenced in a study of T-cell memory formation after mild COVID-19. Using its own MiXCR run on the 5' RACE reads, TCRdb lists one record per CDR3 protein. The sample holds roughly 600,000 distinct CDR3 sequences; 15% to 20% are singletons and the top ten take about 12%. Sequenced sample: PBMCs or a T cell subset sorted from them (not recorded which). The receptors here all came from an adult woman who had mild COVID-19 (a few samples of this study predate the infection). Cell type and time point are not known.

This clonotype was seen a handful of times. The V call is TRBV11-3, the J call TRBJ2-6; D is ambiguous. The length of the CDR3 is 17 residues. Germline V gives CDR1 SGHNT, CDR2 YENEEA. V lost 5 bases, J lost 4 bases, and 18 bases lay in between. Here the CDR3 reads CASSPRTPGSGANVLTF. CDR3 coding DNA: TGTGCCAGCAGCCCCCGAACCCCCGGCTCCGGGGCCAACGTCCTGACTTTC.

The chain combines TRBV7-9 with TRBJ2-1; no reliable D call. The CDR3 sequence is 16 residues long. V was clipped by 5 bases and J by 6 bases, with 20 bases between them. Per the germline V gene, CDR1 is SEHNR and CDR2 is FQNEAQ (reference sequence). For the CDR3, the DNA is TGTGCCAGCAGCGCGAAGGCCTCTTTAACTGGCAATGAGCAGTTCTTC. Translating gives CASSAKASLTGNEQFF. The full variable domain, with the rest looked up from reference TRBV7-9 and TRBJ2-1, is DTGVSQNPRHKITKRGQNVTFRCDPISEHNRLYWYRQTLGQGPEFLTYFQNEAQLEKSRLLSDRFSAERPKGSFSTLEIQRTEQGDSAMYLCASSAKASLTGNEQFFGPGTRLTVL.

This clonotype was seen only a few times. The genes are TRBV5-4 and TRBJ2-7, with 9 nucleotides matching TRBD2. CDR3 size: 14 residues. V gave up 4 bases and J gave up 6 bases; unmatched junction bases: 8. Per the germline V gene, CDR1 is SGHNT and CDR2 is YYREEE (reference sequence). The CDR3 region is CASSRLAEGGEQYF. For the CDR3, the DNA is TGTGCCAGCAGCCGACTAGCGGAAGGTGGCGAGCAGTACTTC.

This clonotype was recorded many times. J is TRBJ2-7 and V is TRBV5-1; no clear D. The V gene lost 0 bases and the J gene lost 2 bases, with 9 bases spanning the gap. The CDR3 has 14 amino acids. CDR1 and CDR2 (germline): SGHRS, YFSETQ. The CDR3 nucleotides read TGCGCCAGCAGCTTGGACAGACCGACCTACGAGCAGTACTTC. Translated, it gives CASSLDRPTYEQYF.

As concerns this clonotype: This could be a read error, since a much larger clone is one nucleotide away. The chain couples TRBV9 to TRBJ1-1; 9 bases align to TRBD1. The CDR3 runs to 14 residues. Germline lookup yields CDR1 SGDLS and CDR2 YYNGEE. The CDR3 loop reads CSSSVGTGGNEAFF. The CDR3 DNA sequence: TGTTCCAGCAGCGTAGGAACAGGGGGCAATGAAGCTTTCTTT.

This clonotype has ten or more counts. At one of its ends the junction is not consistent with the germline gene, which may arise from a read error. CDR3 region: CASSQGRGLYEQYF. The CDR3 DNA reads as TGTGCCAGCAGCCAGGGAAGGGGGCTATACGAGCAGTACTTC. The V call is TRBV4-1, the J call TRBJ2-7; 7 bases align to TRBD1. This CDR3 spans 14 amino acids. Germline CDR1 is MGHRA and CDR2 is YSYEKL.

This clonotype was observed a handful of times. The V gene is TRBV7-9, the J gene TRBJ2-5; 8 bases are a match to TRBD1. The CDR3 covers 16 residues. V trimming: 5 bases; J trimming: 2 bases; junction bases outside the gene matches: 10. Per germline, CDR1 SEHNR and CDR2 FQNEAQ (reference sequence). This CDR3 reads CASSIGQGPSQETQYF. DNA for the CDR3: TGTGCCAGCAGCATTGGACAGGGCCCGTCTCAAGAGACCCAGTACTTC.

This clonotype has just a few counts. A single base separates this from a much larger clone, so it may be a read error. The chain links TRBV12-3 or TRBV12-4 to TRBJ1-5; D possibly corresponds to TRBD1 (5 bases). Trimming stripped 5 bases from V and 0 bases from J, with 5 bases between. This CDR3 region has 13 residues. The CDR3 here is CASSGGSNQPQHF. CDR3 DNA: TGTGCCAGCAGTGGGGGTAGCAATCAGCCCCAGCATTTT.

This clonotype was seen a handful of times. This chain uses TRBV3-1 with TRBJ2-7; unclear D gene. The CDR3 loop spans 14 amino acids. Trimming shortened V by 0 bases and J by 6 bases, and 12 bases separated the two germline ends. The V gene's germline CDR1 is LGHDT and CDR2 YNNKEL (reference sequence). In DNA, the CDR3 is TGTGCCAGCAGCCAAGATCCAGGATCGAGCGAGCAGTACTTC. Translated, it gives CASSQDPGSSEQYF.

This sequence joins TRBV24-1 and TRBJ1-1; D is ambiguous. CDR3 length: 13 amino acids. Germline V gene lookup returns CDR1 KGHDR and CDR2 SFDVKD. Trimming removed 4 bases at V and 4 bases at J, with 9 bases between. The CDR3 region has the DNA TGTGCCACCAGTGAAGGCTACGGCACTGAAGCTTTCTTT. Its protein is CATSEGYGTEAFF.

This clonotype was observed a handful of times. This chain links TRBV3-1 with TRBJ1-5; possibly TRBD1 for D (5 bases). Trimming removed 1 base from V and 3 bases from J, with 13 bases in between. This CDR3 contains 16 residues. Germline CDR1 is LGHDT and CDR2 is YNNKEL (reference sequence). The CDR3 DNA reads as TGTGCCAGCAGCCAAGGATCCAGGGCCTACAATCAGCCCCAGCATTTT. Translation: CASSQGSRAYNQPQHF.

This clonotype came up a few times. This chain joins TRBV10-3 and TRBJ2-7; D is perhaps TRBD1 (6 bases). This CDR3 region has 11 residues. Germline V CDR1 and CDR2: ENHRY, SYGVKD. V was cut by 5 bases and J by 7 bases, with 9 bases left in between. The CDR3 protein is CAISITGEQYF. CDR3 coding DNA: TGTGCCATCAGTATCACAGGGGAGCAGTACTTC.

This clonotype was seen more than once but under ten times. The V call is TRBV20-1, the J call TRBJ2-5; D is unresolved. Trimming shortened V by 6 bases and J by 5 bases, and 7 bases separated the two germline ends. The CDR3 has 10 amino acids. Germline values: CDR1 DFQATT, CDR2 SNEGSKA (reference sequence). The CDR3 loop is CSARQETQYF. The DNA for the CDR3 is TGCAGTGCGAGGCAGGAGACCCAGTACTTC.

This clonotype showed up just a few times. This chain links TRBV6-5 with TRBJ2-1; TRBD2 matches 8 bases. The trim removed 0 bases at V and 6 bases at J, leaving 19 bases unmatched. CDR1 MNHEY and CDR2 SVGAGI come from the germline V gene. This CDR3 contains 20 residues. CDR3 in amino acids: CASSYSGLAGGFGSGNEQFF. In nucleotides, the CDR3 is TGTGCCAGCAGTTACTCCGGGTTGGCGGGGGGATTTGGTAGCGGCAATGAGCAGTTCTTC.

This clonotype was recorded a few times. The chain links TRBV12-3 or TRBV12-4 to TRBJ2-1; TRBD1 matches 8 bases. V lost 6 bases to trimming and J lost 6 bases; unmatched junction nucleotides: 7. The CDR3 length is 14 residues. The CDR3 sequence is CASSGQGLGNEQFF. The DNA for the CDR3 is TGTGCCAGCAGCGGACAGGGTCTAGGCAATGAGCAGTTCTTC.

A note on this clonotype: A much larger clone differs from this one at a single base, so this may be a read error. The gene calls are TRBV12-3 or TRBV12-4 and TRBJ2-6, with 7 bases that match TRBD1. The CDR3 is 16 residues long. CDR3 in amino acids: CAGSSSGGSGANVLTF. The DNA for the CDR3 is TGTGCCGGCAGTTCGTCAGGGGGCTCTGGGGCCAACGTCCTGACTTTC.

The V and J genes are TRBV5-1 and TRBJ2-3; D possibly corresponds to TRBD1 (5 bases). The CDR3 runs to 16 residues. V lost 0 bases and J 4 bases, leaving 15 bases between the germline ends. Germline CDR1 and CDR2: SGHRS and YFSETQ. CDR3 nucleotide sequence: TGCGCCAGCAGCTTGGAGATAGGGGTCTTCTCAGATACGCAGTATTTT. The encoded protein is CASSLEIGVFSDTQYF.

The sample holds a few counts of this clonotype. The V and J genes are TRBV6-1 and TRBJ1-6; D might be TRBD1 (6 bases). CDR3 length: 14 amino acids. The V gene lost 6 bases and the J gene lost 7 bases, with 13 bases spanning the gap. The germline gives CDR1 MNHNS, CDR2 SASEGT. The CDR3 DNA reads TGTGCCAGCAGGCCGACAGGAGAGAATTCACCCCTCCACTTT. Residues: CASRPTGENSPLHF.

This clonotype was counted only a few times. V and J are TRBV12-3 or TRBV12-4 and TRBJ1-2; the D is unclear. V lost 6 bases, J lost 3 bases, and 5 bases lay in between. The CDR3 covers 11 residues. For the CDR3, the DNA is TGTGCCAGCAGATCATACTATGGCTACACCTTC. Translated, it gives CASRSYYGYTF.

There are a few counts of this clonotype. The V call is TRBV5-1, the J call TRBJ2-1; 8 bases match TRBD1. The ends lost 6 bases at V and 6 bases at J; junction bases unmatched: 14. The CDR3 sequence is 16 residues long. Germline CDR1 is SGHRS and CDR2 is YFSETQ. The CDR3 loop is CASTKIQGALSNEQFF. DNA for the CDR3: TGCGCCAGCACGAAAATTCAGGGGGCGTTGAGCAATGAGCAGTTCTTC. Supplemented by reference TRBV5-1 and TRBJ2-1, the full variable domain reads KAGVTQTPRYLIKTRGQQVTLSCSPISGHRSVSWYQQTPGQGLQFLFEYFSETQRNKGNFPGRFSGRQFSNSRSEMNVSTLELGDSALYLCASTKIQGALSNEQFFGPGTRLTVL.

V and J are TRBV5-1 and TRBJ1-1; D remains ambiguous. Per the germline V gene, CDR1 is SGHRS and CDR2 is YFSETQ. V was shortened by 2 bases and J by 2 bases, with 16 bases between the two germline ends. The CDR3 has 16 residues. The CDR3 sequence is CASSLYGPAFNTEAFF. The CDR3 coding sequence is TGCGCCAGCAGCTTATATGGGCCAGCGTTTAACACTGAAGCTTTCTTT.

The rearrangement links TRBV5-4 to TRBJ2-1, with 7 bases matching TRBD2. The V gene end was trimmed by 2 bases and the J gene end by 2 bases; junction bases not matched to a gene: 4. The CDR3 loop spans 15 amino acids. Germline CDR1 and CDR2: SGHNT and YYREEE (reference sequence). The CDR3 here is CASSFGAGAYNEQFF. The CDR3 bases are TGTGCCAGCAGCTTCGGGGCGGGGGCCTACAATGAGCAGTTCTTC.